One T cell receptor (beta chain) is described in this entry. Its matching antigen is unknown. The treatment denotes: roughly 10-day PBMC culture with coronavirus spike peptide pools or control peptides (ViraFEST assay). This record comes from a study of vaccination and CD4 T cells after COVID-19. Overall study: Collection of post-COVID samples occurred a median about 100 days after diagnosis, spanning a range of 35 to 161.

CD4+ T cells that had been cultured provided DNA sequenced with the Oncomine TCR Beta short-read assay. TCRdb re-derived calls from the PCR reads in MiXCR, one entry per CDR3 protein. The sample carries approximately 11,000 distinct CDR3 sequences, approximately 62% recorded once. Sample: CD4+ T cells from blood, cultured in vitro. The source is a human donor who had recovered from COVID-19.

The DNA of the CDR3 is TGTGCCAGCAGCTCGATTGGGACACTAGCCAAAAACATTCAGTACTTC. Protein product: CASSSIGTLAKNIQYF. The chain uses TRBV11-2 and TRBJ2-4; D perhaps matches TRBD1 (6 bases). Germline V gene data show CDR1 as SGHAT and CDR2 as FQNNGV. CDR3 length: 16 amino acids. The V gene lost 4 bases and the J gene lost 0 bases, with 13 bases spanning the gap.